This T cell receptor beta chain is from a study of CD8 T cells in Susac syndrome (dated by TCRdb to between 2018 and 2021). Concerning the study at large: Whether CD8+ T cell activation and differentiation in Susac syndrome was antigen driven was tested using repertoire sequencing. General conclusions and limits of the study: The study acknowledged that relatively few individuals were included in the TCR sequencing and HLA analysis.

Peripheral blood CD8+ and CD4+ T cells from healthy donors, Susac syndrome patients and multiple sclerosis patients were profiled by high-throughput TCR beta sequencing. Healthy donors were included as age- and sex-matched controls. CD8+ TEMRA cells were enriched by FACS, while bulk CD8+ and CD4+ T cells were purified by magnetic negative isolation. Blood was collected in EDTA tubes and processed within 24 hours, with PBMCs isolated through density gradient centrifugation. PBMCs destined for TCR sequencing were cryopreserved in liquid nitrogen and later thawed in a 37 °C water bath. The sorted or isolated CD4+, CD8+ and CD8+ TEMRA cells had a purity of 90% or higher. RNA was extracted using the RNeasy kit, and about 0.45 to 1 microgram was reverse transcribed with random hexamers. The immunoSEQ multiplex PCR assay, covering 54 Vbeta and 13 Jbeta segments, was used to amplify TCR beta CDR3 regions. PCR amplification bias was corrected by using a synthetic template baseline for primer optimization and computational correction. The published analysis was carried out like this. Reads were annotated to V, D and J genes according to IMGT and were analyzed with immunoSEQ Analyzer, with only productive sequences retained. Clonality was calculated as one minus the Shannon entropy normalized by log2 of the number of productive unique sequences. For each patient and control, public and private clones were evaluated among the 100 most prevalent clones. Clones were defined as Susac-specific when absent from the healthy and MS cohorts, from about 1,100 published viral clones and from other ImmuneACCESS disease sequences. TCRdb reworked the public reads: Q25 trimming with fastp, MiXCR clone assembly, productive beta chains retained. Rows are combined by CDR3 protein, so each entry shows the most common genes and DNA. The V and J calls and clone size come from TCRdb's table, not from the authors' own analysis. The sample table lists roughly 200,000 distinct CDR3 sequences, less than 95% of them with a count of one. The ten most abundant clones make up 0.085% to 0.13% of the sample.

The junction carries 18 bases between V and J, which are trimmed by 5 bases and 10 bases respectively. The germline V gene encodes CDR1 LNHDA and CDR2 SQIVND (reference sequence). The CDR3 has 14 amino acids, counting the end cysteine and phenylalanine. Solely the CDR3 DNA is kept, with 42 bases framed from the first base. This clonotype was counted once. The antigen it recognizes is unknown. Nothing much larger sits one base from this clone, and base qualities are not available. One read provides weak support. The sequenced sample consisted of CD4+ T cells from PBMCs. The chain joins TRBV19 to TRBJ2-1; no D gene call is confident. This TCR was sampled from a human donor in good health. The bases are TGTGCCAGTAGTCTCACCTTCACCGGTAGGGAGCAGTTCTTC. Translated, it gives CASSLTFTGREQFF.